The source of this TCR beta chain is a study of T cell changes during pregnancy in multiple sclerosis. The ends lost 3 bases at V and 7 bases at J; junction bases unmatched: 12. The germline CDR1 and CDR2 sequences are SGHRS and YFSETQ. This CDR3 is 15 amino acids long. TCRdb keeps only in-frame clones here, not all; method: immunoSEQ multiplex PCR. The profile shows approximately 88,000 clones, 90% to 95% of them singletons. The sequence derives from a female donor with multiple sclerosis, enrolled in a pregnancy study. J is TRBJ2-5 and V is TRBV5-1; 7 nucleotides line up with TRBD2. The specimen comprised peripheral blood, sampled in the first trimester of pregnancy. DNA for the CDR3: TGCGCCAGCAGCTCGGGAGGTACGGTGGAGGCGACCCAGTACTTC. Residues: CASSSGGTVEATQYF.